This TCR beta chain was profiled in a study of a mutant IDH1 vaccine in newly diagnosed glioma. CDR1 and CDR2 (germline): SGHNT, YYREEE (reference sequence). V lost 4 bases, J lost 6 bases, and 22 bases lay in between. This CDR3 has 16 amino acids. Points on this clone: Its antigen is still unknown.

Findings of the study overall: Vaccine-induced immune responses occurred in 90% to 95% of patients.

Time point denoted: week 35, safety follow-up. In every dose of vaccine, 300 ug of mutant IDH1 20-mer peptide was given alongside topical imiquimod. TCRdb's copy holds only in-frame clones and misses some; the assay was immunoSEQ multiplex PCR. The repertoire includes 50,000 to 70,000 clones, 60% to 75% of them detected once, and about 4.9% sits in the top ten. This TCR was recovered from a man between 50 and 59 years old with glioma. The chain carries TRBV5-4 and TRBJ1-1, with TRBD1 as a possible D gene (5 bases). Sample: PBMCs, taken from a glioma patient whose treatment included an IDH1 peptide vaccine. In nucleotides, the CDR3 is TGTGCCAGCAGCATCGGAACGGGACTCTTTGGGGCTGAAGCTTTCTTT. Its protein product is CASSIGTGLFGAEAFF.